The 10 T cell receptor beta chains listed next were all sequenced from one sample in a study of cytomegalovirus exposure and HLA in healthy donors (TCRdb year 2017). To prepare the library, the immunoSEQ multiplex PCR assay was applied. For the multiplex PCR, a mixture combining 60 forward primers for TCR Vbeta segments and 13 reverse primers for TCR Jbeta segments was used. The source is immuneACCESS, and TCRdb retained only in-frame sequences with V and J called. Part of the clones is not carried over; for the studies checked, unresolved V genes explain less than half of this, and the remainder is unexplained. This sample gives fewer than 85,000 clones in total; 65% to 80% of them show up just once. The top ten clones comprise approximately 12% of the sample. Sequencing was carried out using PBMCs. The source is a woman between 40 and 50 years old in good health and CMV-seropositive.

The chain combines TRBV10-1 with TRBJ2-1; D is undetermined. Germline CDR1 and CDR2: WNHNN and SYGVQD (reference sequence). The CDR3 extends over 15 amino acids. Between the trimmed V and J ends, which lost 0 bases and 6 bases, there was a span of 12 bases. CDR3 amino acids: CASSESRGRGNEQFF. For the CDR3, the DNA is TGCGCCAGCAGTGAGTCGAGAGGTAGAGGCAATGAGCAGTTCTTC.

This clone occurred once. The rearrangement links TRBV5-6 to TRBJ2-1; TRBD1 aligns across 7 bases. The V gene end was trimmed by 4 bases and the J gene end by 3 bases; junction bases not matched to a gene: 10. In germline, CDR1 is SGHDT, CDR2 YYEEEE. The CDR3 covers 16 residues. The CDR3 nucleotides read TGTGCCAGCAGCGTGATCCGGGACAGCTTCTACAATGAGCAGTTCTTC. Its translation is CASSVIRDSFYNEQFF.

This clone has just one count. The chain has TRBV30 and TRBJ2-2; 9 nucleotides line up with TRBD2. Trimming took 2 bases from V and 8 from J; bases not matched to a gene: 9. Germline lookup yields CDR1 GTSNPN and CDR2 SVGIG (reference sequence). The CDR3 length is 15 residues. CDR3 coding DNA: TGTGCCTGGAGTCGGAAGGGACTAGCTTTTGGGGAGCTGTTTTTT. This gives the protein CAWSRKGLAFGELFF.

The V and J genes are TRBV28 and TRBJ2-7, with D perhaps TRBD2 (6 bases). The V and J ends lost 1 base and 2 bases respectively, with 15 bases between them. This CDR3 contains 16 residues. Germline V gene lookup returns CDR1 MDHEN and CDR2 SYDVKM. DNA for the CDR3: TGTGCCAGCAGTTTATTGGGAGGAACAGCCCCCTACGAGCAGTACTTC. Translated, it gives CASSLLGGTAPYEQYF. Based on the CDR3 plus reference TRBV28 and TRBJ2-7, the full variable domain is DVKVTQSSRYLVKRTGEKVFLECVQDMDHENMFWYRQDPGLGLRLIYFSYDVKMKEKGDIPEGYSVSREKKERFSLILESASTNQTSMYLCASSLLGGTAPYEQYFGPGTRLTVT.

Written as DNA, the CDR3 is TGCGCCAGCAGCTTGGATGGCGGGAGTTCCTACGAGCAGTACTTC. Protein sequence: CASSLDGGSSYEQYF. V and J are TRBV5-1 and TRBJ2-7; 7 nucleotides line up with TRBD2. Germline loops: CDR1 SGHRS, CDR2 YFSETQ. V lost 0 bases, J lost 1 base, and 4 bases stayed unmatched. This CDR3 has 15 residues.

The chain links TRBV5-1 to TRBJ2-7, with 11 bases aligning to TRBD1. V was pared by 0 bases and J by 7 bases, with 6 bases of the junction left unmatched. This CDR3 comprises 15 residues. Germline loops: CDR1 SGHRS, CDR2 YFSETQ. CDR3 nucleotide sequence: TGCGCCAGCAGCTTGGCAGGACAGGGGGCGGAGGAGCAGTACTTC. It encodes CASSLAGQGAEEQYF.

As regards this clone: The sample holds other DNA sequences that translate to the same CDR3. CDR3 loop: CASSSTGQGNYGYTF. In nucleotides, the CDR3 is TGCGCCAGCAGCTCTACGGGACAGGGGAACTATGGCTACACCTTC. This sequence joins TRBV5-1 and TRBJ1-2; 10 nucleotides agree with TRBD1. Germline values: CDR1 SGHRS, CDR2 YFSETQ. After removal of 3 bases from V and 2 bases from J, the junction contained 4 bases not matched to a gene. The CDR3 runs 15 residues.

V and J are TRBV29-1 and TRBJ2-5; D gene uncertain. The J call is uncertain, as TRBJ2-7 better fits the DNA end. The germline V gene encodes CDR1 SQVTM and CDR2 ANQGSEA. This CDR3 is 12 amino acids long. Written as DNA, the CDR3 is TGCAGCGTTGGTGAAAGTTCCTACGAGCAGTACTTC. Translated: CSVGESSYEQYF.

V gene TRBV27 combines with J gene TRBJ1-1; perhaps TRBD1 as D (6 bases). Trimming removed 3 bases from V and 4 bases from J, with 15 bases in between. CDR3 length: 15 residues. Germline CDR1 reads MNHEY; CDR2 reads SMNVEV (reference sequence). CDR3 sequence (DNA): TGTGCCAGCAGTTTCCACAGGGCCCTGGGCACTGAAGCTTTCTTT. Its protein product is CASSFHRALGTEAFF.

CDR3: CASSHSGTGGADSYEQYF. The CDR3 nucleotides are TGTGCCAGCTCGCACTCCGGGACAGGGGGCGCAGACTCCTACGAGCAGTACTTC. The rearrangement uses TRBV18 and TRBJ2-7, with 12 bases identical to TRBD1. The V gene end was trimmed by 6 bases and the J gene end by 0 bases; junction bases not matched to a gene: 12. CDR1 KGHSH and CDR2 LQKENI come from the germline V gene. This CDR3 contains 18 residues.